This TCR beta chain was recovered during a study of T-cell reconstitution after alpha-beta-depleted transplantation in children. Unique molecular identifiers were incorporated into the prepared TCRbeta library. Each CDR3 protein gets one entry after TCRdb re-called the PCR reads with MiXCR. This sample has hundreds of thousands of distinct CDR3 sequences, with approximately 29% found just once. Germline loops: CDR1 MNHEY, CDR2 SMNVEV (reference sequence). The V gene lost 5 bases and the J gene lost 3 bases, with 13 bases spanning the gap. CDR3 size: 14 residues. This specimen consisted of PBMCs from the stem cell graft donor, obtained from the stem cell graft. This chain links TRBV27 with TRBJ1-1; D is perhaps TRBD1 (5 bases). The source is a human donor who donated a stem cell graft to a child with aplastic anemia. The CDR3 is CASSPPGAYTEAFF. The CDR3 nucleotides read TGTGCCAGCAGTCCACCCGGGGCATACACTGAAGCTTTCTTT.